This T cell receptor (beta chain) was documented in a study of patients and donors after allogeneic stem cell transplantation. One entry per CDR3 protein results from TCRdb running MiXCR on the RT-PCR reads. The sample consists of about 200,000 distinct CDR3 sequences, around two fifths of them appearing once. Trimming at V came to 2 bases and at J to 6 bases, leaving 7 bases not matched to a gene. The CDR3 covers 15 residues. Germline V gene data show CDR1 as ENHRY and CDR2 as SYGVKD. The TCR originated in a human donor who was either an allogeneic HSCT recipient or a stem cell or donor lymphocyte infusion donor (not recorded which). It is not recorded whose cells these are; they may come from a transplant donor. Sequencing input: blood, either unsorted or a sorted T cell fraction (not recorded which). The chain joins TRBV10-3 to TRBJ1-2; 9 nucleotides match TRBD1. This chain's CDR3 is CAISEPRTGANGYTF. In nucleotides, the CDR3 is TGTGCCATCAGTGAGCCTAGGACAGGGGCCAATGGCTACACCTTC.